This T cell receptor beta chain emerged from a study of blood T cell repertoires in COVID-19. Study details: COVID-19 samples, acute and convalescent, were from the United States, Italy and Spain. Sample material is recorded as cDNA or gDNA derived from T cells, B-cell-depleted T cells, or PBMCs.

Methods used by the authors: By means of reference gene primer amplification, nucleated cell counts were estimated. Using immunoSEQ multiplex PCR, the repertoire was profiled, and TCRdb retains in-frame clones only, with some absent. V and J calls and clone size are as listed in that table; D and trimming were resolved from the DNA. This sample has about 200,000 clones, with 89% found just once. The germline gives CDR1 ENHRY, CDR2 SYGVKD. CDR3 size: 14 residues. V dropped 3 bases and J dropped 7 bases, with 13 bases sitting between them. The clonotype was recovered from a middle-aged woman with acute or convalescent COVID-19. The sample taken for sequencing was peripheral blood. The chain combines TRBV10-3 with TRBJ1-5; perhaps TRBD1 as D (6 bases). DNA for the CDR3: TGTGCCATCAGTGAAGACAGGCGGACCCAGCCCCAGCATTTT. It specifies CAISEDRRTQPQHF.